Listed below are T cell receptor beta chains from one sample, sequenced in a study of T cell repertoires in cytomegalovirus infection. TCRdb passed the reads through MiXCR, listing each CDR3 protein once. In the table there are roughly 920,000 distinct CDR3 sequences, about a third of which are singletons. These TCRs are of unknown antigen specificity. Sequences were derived from cultured CD8+ T cells from PBMCs, sampled from culture after CMV antigen stimulation. These receptors originate from a human donor in good health (CMV status not recorded). Some clones in this sample may be carry-over from other donors' samples. Both conserved end residues are part of each CDR3. A D gene is named only where the DNA matches it firmly. Some rows mark clone size as missing; the rest say once, few, many or name a class of expanded clone.

size: few; J: TRBJ2-2; D: TRBD2; length: 17; V: TRBV7-9; CDR3: CASSPAGDYPSTGELFF; DNA: TGTGCCAGCAGCCCAGCGGGGGACTACCCTAGCACCGGGGAGCTGTTTTTT
size: few; J: TRBJ2-5; D: NA; length: 16; V: TRBV2; CDR3: CASSLGVGRGGETQYF; DNA: TGTGCCAGCAGCCTCGGGGTGGGAAGGGGCGGAGAGACCCAGTACTTC
size: few; J: TRBJ2-7; D: NA; length: 13; V: TRBV10-2; CDR3: CASSRGPFYEQYF; DNA: TGCGCCAGCAGTCGGGGGCCCTTCTACGAGCAGTACTTC
size: many; J: TRBJ1-2; D: NA; length: 14; V: TRBV12-3/TRBV12-4; CDR3: CASSWGSNIYGYTF; DNA: TGTGCCAGCAGTTGGGGGTCCAACATCTATGGCTACACCTTC
size: many; J: TRBJ1-2; D: NA; length: 16; V: TRBV12-5; CDR3: CASGPTLQAPYYGYTF; DNA: TGTGCTAGTGGTCCGACGTTACAGGCCCCATACTATGGCTACACCTTC
size: NA; J: TRBJ2-1; D: TRBD2; length: 14; V: TRBV12-3/TRBV12-4; CDR3: CASRSAGLAREQFF; DNA: TGTGCCAGCCGATCAGCAGGACTAGCTCGAGAGCAGTTCTTC
size: NA; J: TRBJ2-1; D: TRBD1; length: 17; V: TRBV4-3; CDR3: CASSQDTGDRVYNEQFF; DNA: TGCGCCAGCAGCCAAGATACGGGGGACAGGGTATACAATGAGCAGTTCTTC
size: NA; J: TRBJ2-2; D: TRBD1; length: 19; V: TRBV19; CDR3: CASSKRPFSDRGLPGELFF; DNA: TGTGCCAGTAGTAAGAGGCCCTTTTCGGACAGGGGGCTCCCCGGGGAGCTGTTTTTT
size: NA; J: TRBJ2-3; D: NA; length: 15; V: TRBV7-9; CDR3: CASSPRESRGDTQYF; DNA: TGTGCCAGCAGCCCCCGAGAAAGCAGAGGAGATACGCAGTATTTT
size: NA; J: TRBJ2-1; D: NA; length: 14; V: TRBV4-1; CDR3: CASSQEGQFDEQFF; DNA: TGCGCCAGCAGCCAAGAGGGCCAGTTCGATGAGCAGTTCTTC
size: NA; J: TRBJ2-3; D: TRBD1; length: 18; V: TRBV6-2/TRBV6-3; CDR3: CASSYSRQGEWGTDTQYF; DNA: TGTGCCAGCAGTTACTCCAGGCAGGGGGAGTGGGGCACAGATACGCAGTATTTT
size: NA; J: TRBJ1-2; D: NA; length: 13; V: TRBV19; CDR3: CASRTGYDYGYTF; DNA: TGTGCCAGTAGAACTGGATACGACTATGGCTACACCTTC